This T cell receptor beta chain came from a study of cytomegalovirus exposure and HLA in healthy donors. The V gene's germline CDR1 is SGHTA and CDR2 FQGNSA. The CDR3 loop spans 13 amino acids. Trimming removed 8 bases from V and 3 bases from J; junction bases left unmatched: 7. The PCR had 60 Vbeta and 13 Jbeta primers. The table came from immunoSEQ multiplex PCR; TCRdb's copy has only in-frame clones and leaves some out. There are 140,000 or so clones in the sample; approximately 80% occur only once, and roughly 4.3% lies in the top ten. This chain links TRBV7-2 with TRBJ2-7, with 7 bases lining up with TRBD2. Sequencing was performed on PBMCs. This receptor was taken from a woman between 40 and 55 years old in good health and CMV-seropositive. CDR3 DNA sequence: TGTGCCAGCGTAATAGCGGGTCGCTACGAGCAGTACTTC. Translating it yields CASVIAGRYEQYF.